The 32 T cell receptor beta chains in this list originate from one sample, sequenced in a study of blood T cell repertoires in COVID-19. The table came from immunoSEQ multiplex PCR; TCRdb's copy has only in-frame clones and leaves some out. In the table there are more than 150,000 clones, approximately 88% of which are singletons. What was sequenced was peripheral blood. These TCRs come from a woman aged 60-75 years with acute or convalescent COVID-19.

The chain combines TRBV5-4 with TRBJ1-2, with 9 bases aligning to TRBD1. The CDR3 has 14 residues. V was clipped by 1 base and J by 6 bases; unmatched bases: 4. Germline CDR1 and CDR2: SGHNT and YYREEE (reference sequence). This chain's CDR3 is CASSLQYRGHGYTF. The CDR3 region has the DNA TGTGCCAGCAGCTTGCAGTACAGGGGGCATGGCTACACCTTC. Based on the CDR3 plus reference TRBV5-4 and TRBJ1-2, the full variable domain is ETGVTQSPTHLIKTRGQQVTLRCSSQSGHNTVSWYQQALGQGPQFIFQYYREEENGRGNFPPRFSGLQFPNYSSELNVNALELDDSALYLCASSLQYRGHGYTFGSGTRLTVV.

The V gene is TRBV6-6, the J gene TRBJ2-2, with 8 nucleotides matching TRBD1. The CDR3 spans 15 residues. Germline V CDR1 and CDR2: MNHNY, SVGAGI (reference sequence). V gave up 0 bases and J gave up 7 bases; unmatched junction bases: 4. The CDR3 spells CASSYSQGAIGELFF. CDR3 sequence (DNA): TGTGCCAGCAGTTACTCTCAGGGGGCCATCGGGGAGCTGTTTTTT.

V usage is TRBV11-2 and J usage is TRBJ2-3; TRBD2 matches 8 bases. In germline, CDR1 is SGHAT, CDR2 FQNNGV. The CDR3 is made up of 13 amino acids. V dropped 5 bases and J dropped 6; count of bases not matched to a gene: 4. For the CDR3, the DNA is TGTGCCAGCAGCGCCGGACTAGCTGATACGCAGTATTTT. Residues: CASSAGLADTQYF.

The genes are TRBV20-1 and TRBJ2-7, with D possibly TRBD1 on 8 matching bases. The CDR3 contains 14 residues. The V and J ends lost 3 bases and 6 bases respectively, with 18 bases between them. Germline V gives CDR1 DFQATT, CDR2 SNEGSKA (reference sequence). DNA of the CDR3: TGCAGTGCTAGTCGGACAGGGAGGGCTGGCGAGCAGTACTTC. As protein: CSASRTGRAGEQYF.

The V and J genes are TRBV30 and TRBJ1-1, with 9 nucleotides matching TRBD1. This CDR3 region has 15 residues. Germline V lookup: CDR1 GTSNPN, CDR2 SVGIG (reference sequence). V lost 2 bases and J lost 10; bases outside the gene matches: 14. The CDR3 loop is CAWSSPPGQGSAAFF. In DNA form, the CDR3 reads TGTGCCTGGAGTTCCCCCCCGGGACAGGGTAGCGCAGCTTTCTTT. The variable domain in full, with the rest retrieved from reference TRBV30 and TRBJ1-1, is SQTIHQWPATLVQPVGSPLSLECTVEGTSNPNLYWYRQAAGRGLQLLFYSVGIGQISSEVPQNLSASRPQDRQFILSSKKLLLSDSGFYLCAWSSPPGQGSAAFFGQGTRLTVV.

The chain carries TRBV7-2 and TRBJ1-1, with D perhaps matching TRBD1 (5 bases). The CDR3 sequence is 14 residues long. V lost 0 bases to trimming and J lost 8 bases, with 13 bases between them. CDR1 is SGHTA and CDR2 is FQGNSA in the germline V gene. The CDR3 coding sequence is TGTGCCAGCAGCTTAGCGGAGGGGTTAACCGAAGCTTTCTTT. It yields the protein CASSLAEGLTEAFF.

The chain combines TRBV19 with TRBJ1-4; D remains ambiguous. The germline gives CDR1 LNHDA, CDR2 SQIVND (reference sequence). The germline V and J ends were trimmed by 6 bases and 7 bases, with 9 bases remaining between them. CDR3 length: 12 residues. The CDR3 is CASSTSVEKLFF. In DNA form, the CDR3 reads TGTGCCAGTAGCACCTCGGTTGAAAAACTGTTTTTT.

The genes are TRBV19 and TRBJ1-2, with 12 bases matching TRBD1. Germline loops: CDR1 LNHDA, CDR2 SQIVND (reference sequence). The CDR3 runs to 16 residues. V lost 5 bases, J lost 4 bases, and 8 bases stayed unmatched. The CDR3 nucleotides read TGTGCCAGTAGTCAAACCGGGACAGGGGGCATCTATGGCTACACCTTC. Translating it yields CASSQTGTGGIYGYTF.

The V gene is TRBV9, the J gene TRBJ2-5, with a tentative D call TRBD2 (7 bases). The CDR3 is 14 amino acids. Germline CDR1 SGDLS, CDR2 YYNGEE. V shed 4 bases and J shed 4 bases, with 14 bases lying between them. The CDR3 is CASSRPGGRETQYF. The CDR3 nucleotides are TGTGCCAGCAGCCGCCCGGGGGGCCGAGAGACCCAGTACTTC.

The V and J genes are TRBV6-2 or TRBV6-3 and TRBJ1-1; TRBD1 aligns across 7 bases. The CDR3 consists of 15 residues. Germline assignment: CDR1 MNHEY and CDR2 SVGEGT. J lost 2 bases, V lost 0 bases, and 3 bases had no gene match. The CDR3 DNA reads TGTGCCAGCAGTTACTCGGCAGGGGGTAACACTGAAGCTTTCTTT. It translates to CASSYSAGGNTEAFF.

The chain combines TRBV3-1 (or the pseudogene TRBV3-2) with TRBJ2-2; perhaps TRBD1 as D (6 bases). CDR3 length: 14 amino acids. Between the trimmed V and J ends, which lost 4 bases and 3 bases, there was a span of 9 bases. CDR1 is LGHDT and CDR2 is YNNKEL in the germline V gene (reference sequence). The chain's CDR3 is CASSLQGYTGELFF. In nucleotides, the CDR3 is TGTGCCAGCAGCCTGCAGGGGTACACCGGGGAGCTGTTTTTT.

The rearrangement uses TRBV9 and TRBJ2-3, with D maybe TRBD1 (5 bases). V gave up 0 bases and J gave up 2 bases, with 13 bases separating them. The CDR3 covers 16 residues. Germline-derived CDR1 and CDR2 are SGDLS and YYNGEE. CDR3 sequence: CASSVELGRTTDTQYF. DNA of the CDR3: TGTGCCAGCAGCGTAGAGTTGGGGCGCACCACAGATACGCAGTATTTT.

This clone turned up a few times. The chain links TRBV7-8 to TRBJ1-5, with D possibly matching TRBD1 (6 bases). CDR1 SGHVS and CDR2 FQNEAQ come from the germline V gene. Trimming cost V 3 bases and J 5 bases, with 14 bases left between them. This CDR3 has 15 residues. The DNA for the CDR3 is TGTGCCAGCAGCTTTGGCAGGGGATATTATCAGCCCCAGCATTTT. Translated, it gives CASSFGRGYYQPQHF. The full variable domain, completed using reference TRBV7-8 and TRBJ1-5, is GAGVSQSPRYKVAKRGQDVALRCDPISGHVSLFWYQQALGQGPEFLTYFQNEAQLDKSGLPSDRFFAERPEGSVSTLKIQRTQQEDSAVYLCASSFGRGYYQPQHFGDGTRLSIL.

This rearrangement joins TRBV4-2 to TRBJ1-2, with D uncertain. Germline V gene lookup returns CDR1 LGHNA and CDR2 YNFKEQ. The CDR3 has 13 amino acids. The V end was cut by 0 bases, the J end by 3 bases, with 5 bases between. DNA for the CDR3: TGTGCCAGCAGCCAAGATTTAGACTATGGCTACACCTTC. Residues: CASSQDLDYGYTF.

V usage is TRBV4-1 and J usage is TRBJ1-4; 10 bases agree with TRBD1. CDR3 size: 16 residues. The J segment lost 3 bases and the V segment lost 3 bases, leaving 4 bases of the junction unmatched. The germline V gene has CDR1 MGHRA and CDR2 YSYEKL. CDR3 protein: CASSQGGQGPNEKLFF. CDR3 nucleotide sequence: TGCGCCAGCAGCCAGGGGGGACAGGGGCCTAATGAAAAACTGTTTTTT.

CDR3 sequence reads: CASSLLLAGGHNTEAFF. DNA of the CDR3: TGCGCCAGCAGCTTGTTGTTAGCAGGGGGCCATAACACTGAAGCTTTCTTT. The chain joins TRBV5-1 to TRBJ1-1, with 8 bases fitting TRBD1. The V segment lost 1 base and the J segment 2 bases; nucleotides outside the gene matches: 10. The CDR3 runs 17 residues. Looked up from germline, CDR1 is SGHRS and CDR2 is YFSETQ.

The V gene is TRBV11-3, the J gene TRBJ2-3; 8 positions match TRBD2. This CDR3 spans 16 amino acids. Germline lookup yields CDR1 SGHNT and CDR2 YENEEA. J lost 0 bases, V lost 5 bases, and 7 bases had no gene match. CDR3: CASSTGTSFSTDTQYF. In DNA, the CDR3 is TGTGCCAGCAGCACCGGGACTAGTTTTAGCACAGATACGCAGTATTTT. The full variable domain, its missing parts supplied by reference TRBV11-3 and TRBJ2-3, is EAGVVQSPRYKIIEKKQPVAFWCNPISGHNTLYWYLQNLGQGPELLIRYENEEAVDDSQLPKDRFSAERLKGVDSTLKIQPAELGDSAVYLCASSTGTSFSTDTQYFGPGTRLTVL.

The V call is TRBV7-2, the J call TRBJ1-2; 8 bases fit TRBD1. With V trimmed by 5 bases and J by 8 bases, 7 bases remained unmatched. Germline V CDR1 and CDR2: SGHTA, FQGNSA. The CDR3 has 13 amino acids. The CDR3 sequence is CASSPRTGYGYTF. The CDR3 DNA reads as TGTGCCAGCAGCCCCCGGACAGGGTACGGCTACACCTTC.

The CDR3 DNA reads as TGTGCCAGCAGTTACATCGAGGGGGCACATTCACCCCTCCACTTT. It specifies CASSYIEGAHSPLHF. J is TRBJ1-6 and V is TRBV6-5; 7 bases are shared with TRBD1. The CDR3 consists of 15 residues. Germline assignment: CDR1 MNHEY and CDR2 SVGAGI. Trimming at V came to 2 bases and at J to 8 bases, leaving 6 bases not matched to a gene.

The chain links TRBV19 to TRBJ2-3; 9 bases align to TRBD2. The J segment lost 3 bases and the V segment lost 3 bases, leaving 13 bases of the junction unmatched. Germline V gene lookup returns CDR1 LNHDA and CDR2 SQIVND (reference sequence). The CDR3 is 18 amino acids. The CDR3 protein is CASSMGLGTSSRTDTQYF. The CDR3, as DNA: TGTGCCAGTAGTATGGGCCTAGGGACTAGCAGTAGGACAGATACGCAGTATTTT. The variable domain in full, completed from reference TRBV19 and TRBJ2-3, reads DGGITQSPKYLFRKEGQNVTLSCEQNLNHDAMYWYRQDPGQGLRLIYYSQIVNDFQKGDIAEGYSVSREKKESFPLTVTSAQKNPTAFYLCASSMGLGTSSRTDTQYFGPGTRLTVL.

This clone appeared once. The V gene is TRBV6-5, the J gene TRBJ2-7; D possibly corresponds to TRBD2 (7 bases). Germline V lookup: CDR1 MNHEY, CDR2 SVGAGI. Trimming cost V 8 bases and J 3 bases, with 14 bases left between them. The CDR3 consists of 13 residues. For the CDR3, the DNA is TGTGCCAGCTCCGCGGGGGCGAACTACGAGCAGTACTTC. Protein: CASSAGANYEQYF.

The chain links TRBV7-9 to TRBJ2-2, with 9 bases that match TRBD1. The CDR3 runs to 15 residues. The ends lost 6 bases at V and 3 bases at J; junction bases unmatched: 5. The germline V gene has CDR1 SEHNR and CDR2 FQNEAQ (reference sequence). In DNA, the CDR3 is TGTGCCAGCAGTCAAAGACAGGGGGACACCGGGGAGCTGTTTTTT. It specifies CASSQRQGDTGELFF.

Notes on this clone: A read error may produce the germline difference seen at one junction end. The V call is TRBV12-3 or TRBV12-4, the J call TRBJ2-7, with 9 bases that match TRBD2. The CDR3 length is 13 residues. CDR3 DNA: TGTGCCAGCAGAGGGACTAGCTCCGACGAGCAGTACTTC. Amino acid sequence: CASRGTSSDEQYF.

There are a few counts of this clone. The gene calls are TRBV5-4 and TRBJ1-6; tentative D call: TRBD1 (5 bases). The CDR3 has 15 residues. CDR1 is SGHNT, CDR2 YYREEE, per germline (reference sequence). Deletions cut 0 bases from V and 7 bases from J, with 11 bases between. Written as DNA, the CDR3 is TGTGCCAGCAGCTTGGGCAGGGTCGAAAATTCACCCCTCCACTTT. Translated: CASSLGRVENSPLHF.

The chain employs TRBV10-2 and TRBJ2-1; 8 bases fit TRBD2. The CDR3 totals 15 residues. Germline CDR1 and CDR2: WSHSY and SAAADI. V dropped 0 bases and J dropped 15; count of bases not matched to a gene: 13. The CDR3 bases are TGCGCCAGCAGTGAGTCGGGCGGGGGGACCTCCGGAAGGTTCTTC. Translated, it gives CASSESGGGTSGRFF.

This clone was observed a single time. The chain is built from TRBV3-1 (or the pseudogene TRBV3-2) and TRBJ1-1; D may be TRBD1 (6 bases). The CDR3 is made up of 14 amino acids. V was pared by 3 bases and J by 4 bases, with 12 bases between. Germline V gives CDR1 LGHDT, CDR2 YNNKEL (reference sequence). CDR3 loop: CASSHTQGSTEAFF. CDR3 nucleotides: TGTGCCAGCAGCCATACTCAGGGGTCCACTGAAGCTTTCTTT.

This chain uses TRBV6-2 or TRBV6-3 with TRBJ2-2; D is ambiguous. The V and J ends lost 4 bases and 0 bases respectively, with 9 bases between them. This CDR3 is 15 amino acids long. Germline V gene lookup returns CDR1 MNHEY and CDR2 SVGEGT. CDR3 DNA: TGTGCCAGCAGTTTCCAGGCCGCGAACACCGGGGAGCTGTTTTTT. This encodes CASSFQAANTGELFF.

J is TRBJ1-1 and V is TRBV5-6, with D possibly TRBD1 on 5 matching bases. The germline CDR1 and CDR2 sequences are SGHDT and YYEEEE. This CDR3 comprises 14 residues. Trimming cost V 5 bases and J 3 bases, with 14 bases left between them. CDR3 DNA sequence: TGTGCCAGCAGATCAATACAGGTAGACACTGAAGCTTTCTTT. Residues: CASRSIQVDTEAFF.

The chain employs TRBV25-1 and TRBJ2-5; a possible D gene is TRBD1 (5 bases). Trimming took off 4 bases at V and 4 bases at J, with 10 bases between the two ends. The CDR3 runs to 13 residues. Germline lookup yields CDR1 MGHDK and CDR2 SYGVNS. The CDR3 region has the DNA TGTGCCAGCAGTGGGGCAGGGCGAGAGACCCAGTACTTC. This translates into CASSGAGRETQYF.

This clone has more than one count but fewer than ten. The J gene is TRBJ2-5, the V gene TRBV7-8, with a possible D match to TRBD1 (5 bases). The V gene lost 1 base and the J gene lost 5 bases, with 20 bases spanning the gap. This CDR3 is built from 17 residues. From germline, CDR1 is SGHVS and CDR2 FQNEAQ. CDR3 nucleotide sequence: TGTGCCAGCAGCTTAGGTGGCAAGAGTGGGGCTTCTGAGACCCAGTACTTC. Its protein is CASSLGGKSGASETQYF.

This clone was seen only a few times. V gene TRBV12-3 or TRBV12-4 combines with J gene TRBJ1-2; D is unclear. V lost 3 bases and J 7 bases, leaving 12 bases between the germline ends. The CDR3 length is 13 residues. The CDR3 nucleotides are TGTGCCAGCAGTTTCGGGGTTGGTAGTGGCTACACCTTC. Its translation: CASSFGVGSGYTF.

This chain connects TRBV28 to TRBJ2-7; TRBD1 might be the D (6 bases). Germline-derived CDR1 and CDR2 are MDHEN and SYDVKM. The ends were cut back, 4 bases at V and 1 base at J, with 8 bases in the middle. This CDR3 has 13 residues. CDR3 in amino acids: CASSSGVSYEQYF. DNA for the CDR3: TGTGCCAGCAGTTCAGGGGTTTCCTACGAGCAGTACTTC.